This entry features one T cell receptor (beta chain) sequence. The sample belongs to a study of blood T cell repertoires in COVID-19. The CDR3 sequence is 13 residues long. With 2 bases removed from V and 5 bases from J, the gap between germline ends came to 7 bases. Germline V CDR1 and CDR2: ENHRY, SYGVKD. Those enrolled in Seattle joined during active infection and were followed longitudinally afterward. Per the authors' pipeline: Estimates of nucleated cell counts were drawn from the amplification of reference gene primers. TCRdb's table, derived via immunoSEQ multiplex PCR, lists solely in-frame clones and lacks some. V and J calls and clone size are given by that table; D and trimming were obtained from the DNA. The repertoire has some 270,000 clones, 86% of them found once; the top ten carry 5% to 7%.

The chain joins TRBV10-3 to TRBJ1-3; D call uncertain. The sequenced material came from peripheral blood. This receptor was taken from a woman aged 80 or over with COVID-19, enrolled during active disease. CDR3: CAISETERNTIYF. CDR3 nucleotide sequence: TGTGCCATCAGTGAGACAGAGAGAAACACCATATATTTT.